The clone carrying this T cell receptor (beta chain) is termed medium-sized. The sample originates from a study of T cells after yellow fever vaccination. Whole-study context: The fractions with low cell numbers were processed using SMART-Seq v4 Ultra Low Input. Whole-study results and caveats: In post-booster samples, most primary-vaccination clones reappeared (96% CD4, 70% to 90% CD8). Sorted memory subsets on day 0 lacked detectable levels of almost all vaccine-responding clonotypes.

TCRdb re-called the 5' RACE reads with MiXCR, one entry per CDR3 protein. Counted here are approximately 15,000 distinct CDR3 sequences, about 7.1% occurring once; the ten biggest clones make up more than 1.5%. The starting material was PBMCs, either bulk or a sorted T-cell subset (CD4+, CD8+, memory, or dextramer-sorted; not recorded which), obtained on the day of the yellow fever booster vaccination. This clonotype was obtained from a man younger than 35 who received the YFV17D yellow fever vaccine.

CDR3 loop: CASSSMQGDAYGYTF. CDR3 sequence (DNA): TGTGCCAGCAGCTCCATGCAGGGTGACGCCTATGGCTACACCTTC. The rearrangement links TRBV12-3 or TRBV12-4 to TRBJ1-2; maybe TRBD1 (5 bases). This CDR3 spans 15 amino acids. Trimming took off 6 bases at V and 4 bases at J, with 18 bases between the two ends.